These T cell receptor beta chains were read from a single sample in a study of OX40 agonist ivuxolimab in advanced cancers. Generated by immunoSEQ multiplex PCR, the TCRdb table keeps only in-frame clones and is missing some. The repertoire holds over 60,000 clones, with 89% as singletons. This specimen consisted of CD4+ or CD8+ T cells sorted from blood, obtained in a trial of the OX40 agonist ivuxolimab. The receptor set was obtained from an adult with an advanced solid tumor such as melanoma, head and neck, liver or kidney cancer. CDR3s include the opening cysteine and the closing phenylalanine or tryptophan. Clone size, where shown, is once, few, many, or a class for clones that have expanded.

V,size,J,length,CDR3
TRBV6-5,.,TRBJ1-4,15,CASRSQGATNEKLFF
TRBV27,.,TRBJ1-5,16,CASSALGVIGNQPQHF
TRBV5-1,.,TRBJ1-1,17,CASRTGTGGIWNTEAFF
TRBV7-2,.,TRBJ1-2,14,CASSLVGQGHGYTF
TRBV6-5,.,TRBJ2-1,16,CASSYAGLAGANEQFF
TRBV5-1,.,TRBJ2-2,15,CASSPGQLNTGELFF
TRBV6-6,.,TRBJ2-7,14,CASSSWARLHEQYF
TRBV7-9,.,TRBJ2-7,15,CASSSTLGPSKEQYF
TRBV15,.,TRBJ2-7,13,CATSRDNGGKQYF
TRBV7-9,.,TRBJ2-7,16,CASSLGGLTLEYEQYF
TRBV20-1,.,TRBJ2-1,11,CSARVKNEQFF
TRBV9,.,TRBJ2-2,16,CARSTRGGGNTGELFF
TRBV10-3,.,TRBJ2-1,16,CAISESSGGSSYEQFF
TRBV27,.,TRBJ2-1,13,CASSLAAYNEQFF
TRBV7-9,.,TRBJ1-5,14,CASSSGQPNQPQHF
TRBV9,.,TRBJ2-2,14,CASSLATGTGELFF
TRBV28,.,TRBJ2-1,16,CASSQRTGSSYNEQFF
TRBV7-8,.,TRBJ1-1,15,CASSQVVGANTEAFF
TRBV28,.,TRBJ2-2,13,CASRETNTGELFF
TRBV9,.,TRBJ2-7,15,CASSATGQGTYEQYF
TRBV19,.,TRBJ1-1,15,CASSRSRIRNTEAFF
TRBV5-1,.,TRBJ2-1,12,CASRSPSNEQFF
TRBV4-3,.,TRBJ1-5,15,CASSQDPRGNQPQHF
TRBV7-8,once,TRBJ2-7,17,CASSYTTGTGGSYEQYF
TRBV7-9,.,TRBJ2-1,13,CASSLSGAHEQFF
TRBV27,.,TRBJ2-2,16,CASTKDGSRLTGELFF
TRBV5-1,.,TRBJ1-2,16,CASSPAGPGGSYGYTF
TRBV13,.,TRBJ1-2,14,CASSLSREGYGYTF
TRBV28,.,TRBJ2-1,15,CASSVGGLGGNEQFF
TRBV4-1,.,TRBJ1-4,16,CASSQERDRGNEKLFF
TRBV7-9,.,TRBJ2-3,16,CASSEPSNLWTDTQYF
TRBV7-2,.,TRBJ1-2,14,CASSSKALLYGYTF
TRBV5-6,.,TRBJ1-2,13,CASSLGGGGGYTF
TRBV6-5,.,TRBJ1-6,15,CASSRAGLYNSPLHF
TRBV11-3,.,TRBJ2-7,15,CASSVSGSPWDEQYF
TRBV10-2,.,TRBJ2-7,14,CASTSGPNPYEQYF
TRBV28,.,TRBJ2-6,14,CASSTGSGANVLTF
TRBV2,.,TRBJ1-6,13,CASSVQGNSPLHF
TRBV28,.,TRBJ1-1,17,CASSSPGRGIGNTEAFF
TRBV7-2,.,TRBJ2-4,13,CASQGGSKNIQYF
TRBV10-1,once,TRBJ2-1,16,CASSETTGHPYNEQFF
TRBV19,.,TRBJ1-1,14,CASRTGGLNTEAFF
TRBV21-1,.,TRBJ2-3,18,CASSKRGQERTSTDTQYF
TRBV21-1,.,TRBJ2-1,16,CASSKDGAGGGGEQFF
TRBV5-8,few,TRBJ1-2,13,CASSPRTADGYTF
TRBV30,.,TRBJ2-1,12,CAWTREVNEQFF
TRBV20-1,.,TRBJ2-7,11,CSARKDYEQYF
TRBV6-1,.,TRBJ2-7,14,CASSEQGALYEQYF
TRBV19,.,TRBJ1-1,14,CASSIAGTNTEAFF
TRBV21-1,.,TRBJ1-4,17,CASSKGTAQATNEKLFF
TRBV10-2,.,TRBJ2-3,13,CASTARVTDTQYF
TRBV6-5,.,TRBJ2-7,14,CASSYSGQTYEQYF
TRBV11-2,once,TRBJ2-5,11,CASSLTVTQYF